Below are 25 T cell receptor beta chains sequenced from a single sample in a study of OX40 agonist ivuxolimab in advanced cancers. Method: immunoSEQ multiplex PCR; TCRdb's copy keeps in-frame clones and lacks some. The table includes over 40,000 clones, 85% to 90% detected once. This specimen was CD4+ or CD8+ T cells sorted from blood, taken in a trial of the OX40 agonist ivuxolimab. The receptors were gathered from an adult with an advanced solid tumor such as melanoma, head and neck, liver or kidney cancer.

The chain employs TRBV18 and TRBJ1-2, with TRBD1 matching 8 bases. V shed 6 bases, J shed 8 bases, and the junction held 14 bases outside the gene matches. Germline loops: CDR1 KGHSH, CDR2 LQKENI. This CDR3 has 15 residues. CDR3: CASSLGQGINYGYTF. DNA of the CDR3: TGTGCCAGCTCTCTCGGACAGGGCATTAATTACGGCTACACCTTC.

This clone was detected only once. The chain recombines TRBV15 with TRBJ1-6, with 10 bases identical to TRBD1. CDR3 length: 15 amino acids. The trim removed 5 bases at V and 10 bases at J, leaving 8 bases unmatched. CDR1 is LNHNV and CDR2 is YYDKDF in the germline V gene (reference sequence). The CDR3 DNA reads as TGTGCCACCAGCGGGTCCGGGACAGGGGACTCACCCCTCCACTTT. It is translated as CATSGSGTGDSPLHF.

The chain couples TRBV5-1 to TRBJ1-2; D gene ambiguous. CDR1 and CDR2 (germline): SGHRS, YFSETQ. V gave up 0 bases and J gave up 2 bases, with 11 bases separating them. This CDR3 comprises 15 residues. The CDR3 nucleotides read TGCGCCAGCAGCTTGGCCCCAGGAGTGAACTATGGCTACACCTTC. It encodes CASSLAPGVNYGYTF. Combining the CDR3 with reference TRBV5-1 and TRBJ1-2 gives the whole variable domain KAGVTQTPRYLIKTRGQQVTLSCSPISGHRSVSWYQQTPGQGLQFLFEYFSETQRNKGNFPGRFSGRQFSNSRSEMNVSTLELGDSALYLCASSLAPGVNYGYTFGSGTRLTVV.

The rearrangement links TRBV2 to TRBJ1-2, with 7 positions matching TRBD1. Losses at the gene ends were 5 bases for V and 1 base for J; bases not matched to a gene: 7. The V gene's germline CDR1 is SNHLY and CDR2 FYNNEI. This CDR3 region has 15 residues. CDR3 bases: TGTGCCAGCAGTCAGGACAGGAGCCTTAACTATGGCTACACCTTC. This translates into CASSQDRSLNYGYTF.

In its sample, this clone was seen a few times. The chain carries TRBV27 and TRBJ1-4; D is ambiguous. In germline, CDR1 is MNHEY, CDR2 SMNVEV (reference sequence). The V end lost 11 bases, the J end lost 6 bases, and 13 bases lay between the germline ends. CDR3 size: 12 residues. CDR3 amino acids: CAPRAPDEKLFF. The CDR3 DNA is TGTGCCCCGAGGGCACCCGATGAAAAACTGTTTTTT.

This chain uses TRBV27 with TRBJ2-1; maybe TRBD2 (5 bases). The CDR3 extends over 12 amino acids. Between the trimmed V and J ends, which lost 6 bases and 10 bases, there was a span of 13 bases. CDR1 is MNHEY and CDR2 is SMNVEV in the germline V gene (reference sequence). CDR3 loop: CASSPLVGEQFF. The CDR3 DNA is TGTGCCAGCAGCCCACTAGTCGGCGAGCAGTTCTTC.

This chain links TRBV5-1 with TRBJ2-3; 12 bases align to TRBD2. Germline trimming cut 4 bases from V and 0 bases from J; bases unmatched to any gene: 9. There are 18 residues in the CDR3. Germline lookup yields CDR1 SGHRS and CDR2 YFSETQ. CDR3 loop: CASSKASGGAVSTDTQYF. CDR3 nucleotide sequence: TGCGCCAGCAGCAAGGCTAGCGGGGGGGCCGTAAGCACAGATACGCAGTATTTT.

The chain couples TRBV2 to TRBJ1-2; TRBD1 agrees at 7 bases. The CDR3 has 13 amino acids. The V segment lost 6 bases and the J segment 4 bases; nucleotides outside the gene matches: 5. Germline CDR1 SNHLY, CDR2 FYNNEI. The CDR3 DNA is TGTGCCAGCAGCGGCAGGGGGATCTATGGCTACACCTTC. Amino acid sequence: CASSGRGIYGYTF.

The chain is built from TRBV10-3 and TRBJ1-2, with D perhaps TRBD1 (6 bases). V shed 10 bases and J shed 6 bases, with 15 bases lying between them. Germline CDR1 ENHRY, CDR2 SYGVKD. The CDR3 is 12 amino acids. The CDR3 spells CATSEGGHGYTF. Written as DNA, the CDR3 is TGTGCCACCTCGGAGGGGGGGCATGGCTACACCTTC.

About this clone: The sample has other DNA sequences that encode this CDR3 too. The V and J genes are TRBV10-3 and TRBJ1-5; D may be TRBD1 (6 bases). The length of the CDR3 is 12 residues. CDR1 is ENHRY and CDR2 is SYGVKD in the germline V gene. V lost 9 bases and J 7 bases, leaving 13 bases between the germline ends. CDR3: CAIQGGDQPQHF. In nucleotides, the CDR3 is TGTGCCATTCAAGGGGGGGACCAGCCCCAGCATTTT.

The gene calls are TRBV7-9 and TRBJ2-4, with TRBD2 identical over 14 bases. This CDR3 has 19 residues. The V gene's germline CDR1 is SEHNR and CDR2 FQNEAQ (reference sequence). Germline trimming cut 5 bases from V and 0 bases from J; bases unmatched to any gene: 9. CDR3 DNA sequence: TGTGCCAGCAGCGGTCGACTAGCGGGAGGGGAAATAGCCAAAAACATTCAGTACTTC. This translates into CASSGRLAGGEIAKNIQYF.

The chain couples TRBV10-2 to TRBJ2-5; no clear D gene. There are 11 residues in the CDR3. V lost 3 bases and J 5 bases, leaving 4 bases between the germline ends. Germline CDR1 and CDR2: WSHSY and SAAADI. The CDR3 protein is CASSDRETQYF. The CDR3 region has the DNA TGCGCCAGCAGTGACAGGGAGACCCAGTACTTC.

J is TRBJ1-1 and V is TRBV2; D gene uncertain. CDR1 is SNHLY, CDR2 FYNNEI, per germline. Trimming stripped 5 bases from V and 0 bases from J, with 13 bases between. The CDR3 consists of 15 residues. CDR3 DNA: TGTGCCAGCAGTCCAACCCGAAGCGTGAACACTGAAGCTTTCTTT. This translates into CASSPTRSVNTEAFF.

The gene calls are TRBV28 and TRBJ1-3; D not certain. The V end was cut by 0 bases, the J end by 0 bases, with 12 bases between. CDR3 size: 17 residues. Germline CDR1 is MDHEN and CDR2 is SYDVKM. The CDR3 loop reads CASSLWVGGGSGNTIYF. DNA of the CDR3: TGTGCCAGCAGTTTATGGGTTGGCGGCGGCTCTGGAAACACCATATATTTT.

The gene calls are TRBV15 and TRBJ2-7, with 10 bases lining up with TRBD1. CDR3 size: 19 residues. Germline V CDR1 and CDR2: LNHNV, YYDKDF (reference sequence). The ends lost 4 bases at V and 3 bases at J; junction bases unmatched: 18. CDR3 residues: CATSTRERAGTGVFYEQYF. The CDR3 DNA sequence: TGTGCCACCAGCACGAGAGAACGGGCCGGGACAGGGGTTTTCTACGAGCAGTACTTC.

The chain has TRBV18 and TRBJ1-5, with TRBD1 matching over 7 bases. Unmatched junction bases numbered 12, after V lost 6 bases and J lost 7 bases. The CDR3 loop spans 15 amino acids. Germline V CDR1 and CDR2: KGHSH, LQKENI. The CDR3 loop reads CASSRQSGGGQPQHF. CDR3 sequence (DNA): TGTGCCAGCTCGAGACAATCAGGGGGAGGACAGCCCCAGCATTTT.

This rearrangement joins TRBV13 to TRBJ2-1; 7 bases match TRBD2. The CDR3 length is 16 residues. The junction had 11 bases not matched to a gene; V was cut back by 5 bases and J by 4 bases. Germline CDR1 and CDR2: PRHDT and FYEKMQ (reference sequence). Here the CDR3 reads CASSTVAGVRYNEQFF. The CDR3 DNA reads as TGTGCCAGCAGCACCGTCGCGGGAGTTAGGTACAATGAGCAGTTCTTC.

This sequence joins TRBV28 and TRBJ1-5, with D hard to call. Trimming removed 8 bases from V and 3 bases from J, with 17 bases in between. The CDR3 runs to 15 residues. CDR1 MDHEN and CDR2 SYDVKM come from the germline V gene. CDR3 protein: CASDEGSRYNQPQHF. The DNA of the CDR3 is TGTGCCAGCGATGAAGGGAGTCGGTACAATCAGCCCCAGCATTTT.

This chain uses TRBV30 with TRBJ1-2, with TRBD1 matching 12 bases. Germline loops: CDR1 GTSNPN, CDR2 SVGIG (reference sequence). The CDR3 sequence is 14 residues long. The ends lost 8 bases at V and 0 bases at J; junction bases unmatched: 4. CDR3 coding DNA: TGTGCCGGGACAGGGGGCGCCCCTAACTATGGCTACACCTTC. This encodes CAGTGGAPNYGYTF.

The gene calls are TRBV2 and TRBJ2-5, with a possible D match to TRBD1 (6 bases). Germline assignment: CDR1 SNHLY and CDR2 FYNNEI. V was pared by 8 bases and J by 4 bases, with 14 bases between. This CDR3 contains 13 residues. The DNA for the CDR3 is TGTGCCAGCGGTGCAGGGGTAGTAGAGACCCAGTACTTC. It encodes CASGAGVVETQYF.

V gene TRBV21-1 combines with J gene TRBJ2-3. TRBV21-1 is a pseudogene segment. This CDR3 is 15 amino acids long. The CDR3 reads CASSRDPPGADTQYF. In DNA form, the CDR3 reads TGTGCCAGCAGCCGGGACCCGCCGGGTGCAGATACGCAGTATTTT.

This sequence joins TRBV29-1 and TRBJ2-2; 9 nucleotides match TRBD2. Germline CDR1 SQVTM, CDR2 ANQGSEA. CDR3 length: 14 residues. V lost 4 bases to trimming and J lost 6 bases; unmatched junction nucleotides: 6. CDR3 residues: CSVVVAGVPGELFF. CDR3 coding DNA: TGCAGCGTTGTAGTAGCGGGAGTTCCCGGGGAGCTGTTTTTT.

The J gene is TRBJ2-3, the V gene TRBV6-5, with D tentatively TRBD1 (6 bases). V was shortened by 0 bases and J by 6 bases, with 13 bases between the two germline ends. Germline V gene data show CDR1 as MNHEY and CDR2 as SVGAGI. The CDR3 contains 15 residues. CDR3 region: CASSYSMDRGDTQYF. The DNA for the CDR3 is TGTGCCAGCAGTTACTCGATGGACAGAGGCGATACGCAGTATTTT.

The V gene is TRBV20-1, the J gene TRBJ1-3, with D maybe TRBD1 (5 bases). Germline CDR1 and CDR2: DFQATT and SNEGSKA (reference sequence). This CDR3 region has 11 residues. Trimming removed 3 bases from V and 8 bases from J, with 8 bases in between. CDR3 region: CSASRVHTIYF. In DNA form, the CDR3 reads TGCAGTGCTAGCAGGGTGCACACCATATATTTT.

A few counts support this clone. The gene calls are TRBV5-6 and TRBJ2-3; D assignment may be TRBD1 or TRBD2 (5 bases each). V was clipped by 0 bases and J by 5 bases, with 13 bases between them. Germline V CDR1 and CDR2: SGHDT, YYEEEE. This CDR3 spans 15 amino acids. This CDR3 is CASSLAEGFGDTQYF. CDR3 nucleotides: TGTGCCAGCAGCTTGGCCGAGGGGTTTGGAGATACGCAGTATTTT.